The table lists the clone carrying this T cell receptor (beta chain) with a few counts. With V trimmed by 3 bases and J by 3 bases, 4 bases remained unmatched. Germline CDR1 ENHRY, CDR2 SYGVKD. The CDR3 consists of 15 residues. Both 60 Vbeta primers and 13 Jbeta primers went into the PCR. Sequenced by immunoSEQ multiplex PCR; TCRdb stores in-frame clones only, minus some. The sample has 200,000 to 250,000 clones, more than 75% seen once; the top ten hold around 4%. The data derive from a study of cytomegalovirus exposure and HLA in healthy donors. The chain combines TRBV10-3 with TRBJ2-3; TRBD1 matches 9 bases. Sequenced input: PBMCs. This TCR came from a male donor in good health and CMV-seronegative. The DNA for the CDR3 is TGTGCCATCAGTGAAGGGACAGGGCTGACAGATACGCAGTATTTT. It codes for CAISEGTGLTDTQYF.